What follows describes a single TCR beta chain. The antigen is not known. The data were taken from a study of cytomegalovirus exposure and HLA in healthy donors. Findings of the study overall: Cytomegalovirus association was assigned to approximately 160 TCR beta chains.

Both 60 Vbeta primers and 13 Jbeta primers went into the PCR. In the source study's methods: About 11 million of tens of millions of unique TCR beta chains were shared, per a later count. Some clones are missing from TCRdb's copy, which holds only in-frame ones; the method was immunoSEQ multiplex PCR. That table gives V, J and clone size, and the DNA gave D and trimming. The sample consists of approximately 110,000 clones, approximately 60% of them appearing once. The sample taken for sequencing was PBMCs. The TCR originated in a young woman in good health and CMV-seronegative.

CDR3 sequence (DNA): TGTGCCAGCAGTGGCAGGGGCACAGATACGCAGTATTTT. This gives the protein CASSGRGTDTQYF. The chain employs TRBV11-1 and TRBJ2-3; the D gene is possibly TRBD1 (5 bases). There are 13 residues in the CDR3. Germline CDR1 and CDR2: SGHAT and FQDESV (reference sequence). Trimming took 6 bases from V and 1 from J, leaving 8 bases between them.